The T cell receptor (beta chain) under discussion was sequenced for a study of blood T cell repertoires in COVID-19. On the study more broadly: Whether acute or convalescent, the COVID-19 samples came from the United States, Italy and Spain.

Per the original methods: Estimated nucleated cell counts came from reference gene primer amplification. The protocol was immunoSEQ multiplex PCR, while the TCRdb copy is restricted to in-frame clones and leaves out a portion. The V and J calls and clone size were taken over from that table, and D and trimming were inferred from the DNA. The table has roughly 440,000 clones, about nine tenths seen once; the top ten hold around an eighth. CDR3 size: 13 residues. V lost 6 bases, J lost 4 bases, and 4 bases stayed unmatched. CDR1 is SEHNR, CDR2 FQNEAQ, per germline (reference sequence). Followed over time, Seattle patients had been enrolled while infection was active.

The sequenced sample consisted of peripheral blood. This rearrangement joins TRBV7-9 to TRBJ1-1, with TRBD1 matching 8 bases. This sequence was found in a woman aged 45-59 years with COVID-19, enrolled during active disease. The CDR3 spells CASSPTGGTEAFF. For the CDR3, the DNA is TGTGCCAGCAGTCCAACAGGGGGCACTGAAGCTTTCTTT.